Listed here is a single T cell receptor beta chain. This record belongs to a study of control samples from healthy donors and cancer patients. Using immunoSEQ multiplex PCR, the repertoire was profiled, and TCRdb retains in-frame clones only, with some absent. The data contain some 70,000 clones, 83% of them singletons. This sequence originates from a man in his 60s in good health. Sequencing was carried out using blood.

CDR3 sequence reads: CASSVEGRSQETQYF. CDR3 bases: TGTGCCAGCAGCGTAGAGGGTCGGAGCCAAGAGACCCAGTACTTC. The rearrangement uses TRBV9 and TRBJ2-5; no definite D call. V was pared by 0 bases and J by 1 base, with 10 bases between. In germline, CDR1 is SGDLS, CDR2 YYNGEE. This CDR3 comprises 15 residues.